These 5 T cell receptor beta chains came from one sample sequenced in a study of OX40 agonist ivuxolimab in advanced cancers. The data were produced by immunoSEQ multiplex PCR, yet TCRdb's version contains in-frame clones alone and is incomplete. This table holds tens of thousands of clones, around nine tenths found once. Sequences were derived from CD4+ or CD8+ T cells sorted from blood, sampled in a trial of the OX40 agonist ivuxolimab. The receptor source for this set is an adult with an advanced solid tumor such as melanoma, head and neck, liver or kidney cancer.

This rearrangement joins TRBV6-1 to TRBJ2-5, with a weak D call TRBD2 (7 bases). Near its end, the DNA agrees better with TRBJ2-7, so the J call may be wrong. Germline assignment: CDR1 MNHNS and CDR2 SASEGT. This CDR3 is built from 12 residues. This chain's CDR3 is CASAGEGYEQYF. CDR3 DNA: TGTGCCAGCGCAGGGGAGGGCTACGAGCAGTACTTC.

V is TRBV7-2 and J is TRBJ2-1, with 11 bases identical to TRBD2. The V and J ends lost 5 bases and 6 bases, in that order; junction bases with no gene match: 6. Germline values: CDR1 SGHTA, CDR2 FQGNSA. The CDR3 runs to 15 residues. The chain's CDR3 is CASSPTGTSGNEQFF. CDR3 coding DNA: TGTGCCAGCAGCCCGACCGGGACTAGCGGCAATGAGCAGTTCTTC. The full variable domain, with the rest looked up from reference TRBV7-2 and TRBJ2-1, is GAGVSQSPSNKVTEKGKDVELRCDPISGHTALYWYRQSLGQGLEFLIYFQGNSAPDKSGLPSDRFSAERTGGSVSTLTIQRTQQEDSAVYLCASSPTGTSGNEQFFGPGTRLTVL.

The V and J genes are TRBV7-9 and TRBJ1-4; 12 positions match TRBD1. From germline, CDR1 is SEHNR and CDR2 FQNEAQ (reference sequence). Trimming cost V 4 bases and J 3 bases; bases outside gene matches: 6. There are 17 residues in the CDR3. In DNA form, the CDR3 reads TGTGCCAGCAGCTCGGGACAGGGGGCCTCATCTAATGAAAAACTGTTTTTT. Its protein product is CASSSGQGASSNEKLFF.

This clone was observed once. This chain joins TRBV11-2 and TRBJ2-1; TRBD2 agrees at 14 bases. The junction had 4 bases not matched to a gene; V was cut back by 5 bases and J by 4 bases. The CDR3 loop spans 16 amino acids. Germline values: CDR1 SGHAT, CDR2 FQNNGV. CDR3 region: CASSTRTSGRYNEQFF. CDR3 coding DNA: TGTGCCAGCAGCACCCGGACTAGCGGGAGGTACAATGAGCAGTTCTTC.

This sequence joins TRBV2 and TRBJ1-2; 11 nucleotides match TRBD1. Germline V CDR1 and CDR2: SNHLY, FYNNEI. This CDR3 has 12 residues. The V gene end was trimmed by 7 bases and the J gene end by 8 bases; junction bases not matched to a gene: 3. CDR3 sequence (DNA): TGTGCCAGCAACGGACAGGGGGCGGGCTACACCTTC. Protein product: CASNGQGAGYTF.